This T cell receptor (beta chain) derives from a study of cytomegalovirus exposure and HLA in healthy donors. In the PCR, 60 Vbeta and 13 Jbeta primers were used. Sequencing used immunoSEQ multiplex PCR; TCRdb keeps in-frame clones, though not all of them. The top ten hold roughly 4.3% of the sample, which has more than 80,000 clones, about 81% seen once. Overall study findings and caveats: Roughly 170 TCR beta chains were listed as cytomegalovirus-associated. Most TCR beta V segments were productive about 87% or about 30% of the time in an earlier analysis.

These donors, healthy bone marrow donors, were studied. Trimming removed 6 bases at V and 0 bases at J, with 9 bases between. The CDR3 is 14 amino acids. Per the germline V gene, CDR1 is MNHNS and CDR2 is SASEGT. As for this clone: What it recognizes is unknown.

The sample was PBMCs. The chain has TRBV6-1 and TRBJ1-3; a weak D match, TRBD1 (5 bases). This TCR was recovered from a woman aged 40-49 years in good health and CMV-seropositive. The CDR3 sequence: CASRVTGSGNTIYF. The DNA of the CDR3 is TGTGCCAGCAGAGTAACAGGCTCTGGAAACACCATATATTTT.